This entry concerns a single T cell receptor (beta chain). Its antigen is still unknown. Base qualities are not recorded, but no much larger clone differs from it by a single base. Library preparation used the immunoSEQ multiplex PCR assay. Adaptive Biotechnologies carried out high-throughput TCR-beta CDR3 sequencing of genomic DNA for most patients. As for the original processing: Adaptive's ImmunoSEQ software was the source of the TCR sequencing data for 15 to 20 patients, while a few other patients were processed with MiXCR and VDJtools. Because the origin of CDR3 nucleotide sequences shared between donor and recipient could not be assigned, those sequences were removed. At least 2-fold expansion over unstimulated cells and a minimum CFSE-low frequency of 0.002% (template counts) or 0.001% (read counts) were required for clones to be classified as alloreactive. Mappable clones were those detected in sequenced pre-transplant spleen, lymph node, or MLR CFSE-low populations of the donor or recipient. Cumulative frequency of alloreactive clones was calculated as a percentage of all sequences weighted by copy number. The table comes from immuneACCESS by way of TCRdb, which keeps in-frame sequences with V and J called. Part of the clones is missing from these tables; in studies checked, under half for an unresolved V gene and the rest for unknown reasons. Clone size and V and J calls were adopted from that table, with D and trimming inferred from the DNA. In this sample the table shows about 10,000 clones, around 92% of which occur a single time. Of the sample, about 3.5% is held by the ten largest clones.

This sample is drawn from a study of graft-versus-host responses after intestinal transplantation listed by TCRdb under 2021. With regard to the full study: The transplants that recipients received were multivisceral, liver-intestinal, or isolated intestinal. The cohort enrolled about two dozen intestinal transplant recipients, one of whom was a retransplant, and a few patients without pretransplant specimens were excluded. After intestinal transplantation, graft-versus-host and host-versus-graft alloreactive T cell clones in the graft, circulation and bone marrow were tracked using bulk TCR-beta CDR3 sequencing. Alloreactive clones were identified by sequencing pre-transplant mixed lymphocyte reaction products and comparing these products with unstimulated pre-transplant donor and recipient T cells. Rather than going through the commercial service, samples from a few later patients were sequenced in-house on an Illumina MiSeq and processed with MiXCR. Every recipient was given anti-thymocyte globulin induction, followed by approximately three years of maintenance tacrolimus and steroids. Donor T cell macrochimerism was defined as a peak of at least 4% donor T cells among recipient peripheral blood mononuclear cells.

On the study overall, not on this receptor specifically: GvH clones turned up in recipient bone marrow, with some appearing earlier in ileal mucosa or blood, a pattern consistent with an intestinal mucosal origin. In the allografts of patients with donor T cell macrochimerism, GvH to HvG T cell clonal ratios were high. Early after transplant, declines in HvG clones were associated with peak levels of circulating GvH clones. The relatively low number and heterogeneity of intestinal transplant patients limited the conclusions.

Blood samples were collected up to 4 times in the first month after transplant and then at least monthly when available. The source was PBMCs, collected approximately 45 days after intestinal transplantation. The clonotype originates from a human patient who received an intestinal transplant, so some T cells may come from the graft donor.

DNA sequence: TGTGCCAGCAGTTACGTCGGCAGGGAAGCTTTCTTT. Protein translation: CASSYVGREAFF. Here the chain combines TRBV6-5 and TRBJ1-1, with an unclear D gene assignment. Counted from cysteine to phenylalanine, this CDR3 has 12 amino acids. Kept here is only the CDR3 DNA, which spans 36 bases and is read in frame from base 1. CDR1 and CDR2, per the germline V gene, are MNHEY and SVGAGI. Deletion took 2 bases off V and 8 bases off J, with a span of 9 bases between the germline ends.